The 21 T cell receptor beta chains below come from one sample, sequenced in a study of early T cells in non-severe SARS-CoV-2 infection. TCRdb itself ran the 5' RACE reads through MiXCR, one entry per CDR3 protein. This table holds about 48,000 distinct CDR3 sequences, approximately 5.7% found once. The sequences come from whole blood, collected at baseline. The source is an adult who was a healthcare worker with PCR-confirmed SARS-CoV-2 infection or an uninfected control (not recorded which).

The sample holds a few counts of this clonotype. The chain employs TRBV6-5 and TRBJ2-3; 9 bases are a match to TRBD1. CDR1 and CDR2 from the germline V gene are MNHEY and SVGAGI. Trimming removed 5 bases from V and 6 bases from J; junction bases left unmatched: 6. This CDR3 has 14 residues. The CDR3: CASSQTGGEDTQYF. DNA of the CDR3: TGTGCCAGCAGTCAGACAGGGGGGGAGGATACGCAGTATTTT.

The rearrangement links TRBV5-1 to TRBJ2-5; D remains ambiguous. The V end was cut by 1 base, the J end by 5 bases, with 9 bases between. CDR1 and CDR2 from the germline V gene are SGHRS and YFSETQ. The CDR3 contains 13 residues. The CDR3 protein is CASSLLLMETQYF. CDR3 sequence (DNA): TGCGCCAGCAGCTTGCTCCTAATGGAGACCCAGTACTTC.

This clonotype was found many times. The CDR3 DNA reads TGTGCCAGCAGTGAAGTCGTTCCCACCGGGGAGCTGTTTTTT. It is translated as CASSEVVPTGELFF. The J gene is TRBJ2-2, the V gene TRBV6-1, with no clear D. Trimming removed 1 base from V and 4 bases from J, with 7 bases in between. Germline V CDR1 and CDR2: MNHNS, SASEGT. This CDR3 is 14 amino acids long.

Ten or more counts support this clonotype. CDR3 sequence: CASSPRQVLNTEAFF. The CDR3 DNA follows: TGTGCCAGCAGCCCCAGACAGGTTCTGAACACTGAAGCTTTCTTT. V usage is TRBV11-2 and J usage is TRBJ1-1, with TRBD1 as a possible D gene (6 bases). The CDR3 spans 15 residues. V lost 5 bases and J lost 0, with 13 bases in between. Germline-derived CDR1 and CDR2 are SGHAT and FQNNGV.

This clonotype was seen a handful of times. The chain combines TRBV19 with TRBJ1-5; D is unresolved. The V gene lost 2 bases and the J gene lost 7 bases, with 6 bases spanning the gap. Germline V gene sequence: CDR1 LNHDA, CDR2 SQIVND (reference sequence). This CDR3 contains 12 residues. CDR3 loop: CASSIQEQPQHF. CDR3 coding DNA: TGTGCCAGTAGTATACAAGAACAGCCCCAGCATTTT.

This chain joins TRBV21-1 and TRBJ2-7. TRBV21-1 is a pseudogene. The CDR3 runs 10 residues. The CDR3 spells CARNDYEQYF. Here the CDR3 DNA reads TGTGCCAGGAACGACTACGAGCAGTACTTC.

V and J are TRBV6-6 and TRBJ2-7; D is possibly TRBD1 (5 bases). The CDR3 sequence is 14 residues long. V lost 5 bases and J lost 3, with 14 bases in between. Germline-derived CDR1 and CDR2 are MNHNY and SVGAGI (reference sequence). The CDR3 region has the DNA TGTGCCAGCAGTAAACCGACAGTTCTCTACGAGCAGTACTTC. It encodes CASSKPTVLYEQYF.

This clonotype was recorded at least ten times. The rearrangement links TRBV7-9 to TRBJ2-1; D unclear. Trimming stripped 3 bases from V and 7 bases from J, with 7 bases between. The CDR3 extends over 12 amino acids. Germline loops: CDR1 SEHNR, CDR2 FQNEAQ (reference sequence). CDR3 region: CASSLYENEQFF. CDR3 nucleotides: TGTGCCAGCAGCTTGTATGAGAATGAGCAGTTCTTC.

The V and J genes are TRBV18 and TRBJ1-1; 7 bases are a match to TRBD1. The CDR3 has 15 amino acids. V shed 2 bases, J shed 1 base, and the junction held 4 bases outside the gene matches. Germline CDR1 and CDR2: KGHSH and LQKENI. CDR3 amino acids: CASSPEQGRNTEAFF. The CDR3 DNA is TGTGCCAGCTCACCAGAACAGGGGAGGAACACTGAAGCTTTCTTT.

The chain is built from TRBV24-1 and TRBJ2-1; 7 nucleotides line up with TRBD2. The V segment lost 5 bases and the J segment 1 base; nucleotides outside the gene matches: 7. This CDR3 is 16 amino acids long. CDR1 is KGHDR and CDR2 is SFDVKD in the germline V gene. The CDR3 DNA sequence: TGTGCCACCAGTGCGCCGACTAGCAGTTCCTACAATGAGCAGTTCTTC. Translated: CATSAPTSSSYNEQFF.

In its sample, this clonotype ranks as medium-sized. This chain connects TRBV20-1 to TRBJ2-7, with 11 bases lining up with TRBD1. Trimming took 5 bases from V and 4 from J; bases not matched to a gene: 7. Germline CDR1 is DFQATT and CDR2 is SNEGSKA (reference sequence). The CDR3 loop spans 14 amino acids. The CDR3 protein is CSAEGDRGTYEQYF. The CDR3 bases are TGCAGTGCTGAGGGGGACAGGGGGACGTACGAGCAGTACTTC.

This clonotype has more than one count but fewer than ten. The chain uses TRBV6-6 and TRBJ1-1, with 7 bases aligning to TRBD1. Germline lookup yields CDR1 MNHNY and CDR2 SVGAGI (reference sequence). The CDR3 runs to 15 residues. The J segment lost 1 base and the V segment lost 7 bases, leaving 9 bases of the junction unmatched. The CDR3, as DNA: TGTGCCAGCACAAGGACAGGCAACCGGAACACTGAAGCTTTCTTT. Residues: CASTRTGNRNTEAFF.

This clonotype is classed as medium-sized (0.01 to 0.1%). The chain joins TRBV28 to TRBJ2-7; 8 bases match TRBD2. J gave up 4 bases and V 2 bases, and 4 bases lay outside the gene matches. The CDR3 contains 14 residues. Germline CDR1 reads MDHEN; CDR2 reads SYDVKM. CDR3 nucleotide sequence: TGTGCCAGCAGTTTACCGGGAGGGGAATACGAGCAGTACTTC. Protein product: CASSLPGGEYEQYF.

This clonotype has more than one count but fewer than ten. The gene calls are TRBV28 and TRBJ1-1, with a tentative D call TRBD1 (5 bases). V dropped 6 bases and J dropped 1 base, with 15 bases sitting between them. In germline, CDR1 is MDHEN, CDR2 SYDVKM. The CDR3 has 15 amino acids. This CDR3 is CASRDPTTGNTEAFF. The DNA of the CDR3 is TGTGCCAGCAGGGACCCCACAACAGGGAACACTGAAGCTTTCTTT.

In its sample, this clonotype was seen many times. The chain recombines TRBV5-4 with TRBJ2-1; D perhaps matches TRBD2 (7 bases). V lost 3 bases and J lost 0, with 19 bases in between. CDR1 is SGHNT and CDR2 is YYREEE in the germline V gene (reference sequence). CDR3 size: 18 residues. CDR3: CASSSPTGGPSSYNEQFF. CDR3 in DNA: TGTGCCAGCAGCTCGCCTACCGGGGGGCCCAGCTCCTACAATGAGCAGTTCTTC.

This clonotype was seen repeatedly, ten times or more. CDR3 sequence reads: CSAIPGPGDSPLHF. CDR3 nucleotides: TGCAGTGCCATCCCCGGCCCAGGCGATTCACCCCTCCACTTT. This chain links TRBV20-1 with TRBJ1-6; no definite D call. The CDR3 runs to 14 residues. V shed 6 bases and J shed 8 bases, with 17 bases lying between them. Germline-derived CDR1 and CDR2 are DFQATT and SNEGSKA (reference sequence).

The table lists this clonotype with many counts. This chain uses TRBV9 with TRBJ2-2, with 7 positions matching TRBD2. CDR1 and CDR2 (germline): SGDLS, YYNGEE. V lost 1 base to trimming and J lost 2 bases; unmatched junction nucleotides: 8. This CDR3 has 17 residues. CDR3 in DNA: TGTGCCAGCAGCGTATTAAGTAGCGGGCAAAACACCGGGGAGCTGTTTTTT. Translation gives CASSVLSSGQNTGELFF.

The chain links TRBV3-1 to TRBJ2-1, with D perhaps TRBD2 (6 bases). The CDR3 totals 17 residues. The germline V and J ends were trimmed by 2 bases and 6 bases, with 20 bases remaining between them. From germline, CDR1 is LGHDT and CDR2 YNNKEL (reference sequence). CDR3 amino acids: CASSQYGTPMGSNEQFF. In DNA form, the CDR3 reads TGTGCCAGCAGCCAATACGGGACTCCGATGGGTAGCAATGAGCAGTTCTTC.

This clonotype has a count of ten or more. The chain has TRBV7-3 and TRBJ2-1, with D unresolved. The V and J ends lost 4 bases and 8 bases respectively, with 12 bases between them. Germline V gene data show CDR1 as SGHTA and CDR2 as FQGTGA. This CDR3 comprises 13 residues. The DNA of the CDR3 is TGTGCCAGCAGCTCCCTCAGAATGGATGAGCAGTTCTTC. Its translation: CASSSLRMDEQFF. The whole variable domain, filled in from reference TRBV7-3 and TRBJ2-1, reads GAGVSQTPSNKVTEKGKYVELRCDPISGHTALYWYRQSLGQGPEFLIYFQGTGAADDSGLPNDRFFAVRPEGSVSTLKIQRTERGDSAVYLCASSSLRMDEQFFGPGTRLTVL.

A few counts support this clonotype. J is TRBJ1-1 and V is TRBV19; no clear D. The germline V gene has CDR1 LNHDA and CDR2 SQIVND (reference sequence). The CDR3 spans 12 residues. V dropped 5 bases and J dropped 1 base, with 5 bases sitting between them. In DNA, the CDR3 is TGTGCCAGTAGTTGGTGGAACACTGAAGCTTTCTTT. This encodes CASSWWNTEAFF.

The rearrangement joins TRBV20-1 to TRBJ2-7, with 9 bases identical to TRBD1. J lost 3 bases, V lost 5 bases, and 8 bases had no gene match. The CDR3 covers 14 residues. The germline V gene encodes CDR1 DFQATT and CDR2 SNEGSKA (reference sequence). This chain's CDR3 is CSAAGTGWSYEQYF. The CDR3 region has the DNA TGCAGTGCTGCCGGGACAGGGTGGAGCTACGAGCAGTACTTC.